This TCR beta chain was found in a study of blood T cell repertoires in COVID-19. Study summary: Nucleic acid was either cDNA or gDNA, and it came from T cells, B-cell-depleted T cells, or PBMCs.

This CDR3 is built from 15 residues. V lost 0 bases and J lost 8; bases outside the gene matches: 5. The germline V gene has CDR1 LNHDA and CDR2 SQIVND (reference sequence). Methods used by the authors: It was from reference gene primer amplification that nucleated cell counts were estimated. Data came from immunoSEQ multiplex PCR; TCRdb stores just in-frame clones and leaves some out. Clonal size and the V and J genes are those of that table, whereas D and trimming came from the DNA. The sample shows 100,000 or so clones, more than 80% of them seen only once. Sequenced sample: peripheral blood. V usage is TRBV19 and J usage is TRBJ2-1; 9 bases match TRBD2. This sequence originates from a woman of 80 years or more with acute or convalescent COVID-19. CDR3 sequence reads: CASSIDQGTSYEQFF. Here the CDR3 DNA reads TGTGCCAGTAGTATAGATCAGGGGACTAGCTATGAGCAGTTCTTC. The entire variable domain, with the rest obtained from reference TRBV19 and TRBJ2-1, is as follows: DGGITQSPKYLFRKEGQNVTLSCEQNLNHDAMYWYRQDPGQGLRLIYYSQIVNDFQKGDIAEGYSVSREKKESFPLTVTSAQKNPTAFYLCASSIDQGTSYEQFFGPGTRLTVL.